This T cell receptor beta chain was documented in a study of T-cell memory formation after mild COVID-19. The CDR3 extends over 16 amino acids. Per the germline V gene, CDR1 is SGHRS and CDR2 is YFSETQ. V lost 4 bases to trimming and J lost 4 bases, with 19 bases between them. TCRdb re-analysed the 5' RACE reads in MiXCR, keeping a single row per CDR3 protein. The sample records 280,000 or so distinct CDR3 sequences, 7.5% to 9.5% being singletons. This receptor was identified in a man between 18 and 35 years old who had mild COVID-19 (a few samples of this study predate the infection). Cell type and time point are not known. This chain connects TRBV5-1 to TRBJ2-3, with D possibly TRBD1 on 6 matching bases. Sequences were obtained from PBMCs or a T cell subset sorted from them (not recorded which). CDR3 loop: CASSPPRGGGPDTQYF. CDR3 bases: TGCGCCAGCAGCCCCCCCAGGGGCGGCGGACCAGATACGCAGTATTTT.